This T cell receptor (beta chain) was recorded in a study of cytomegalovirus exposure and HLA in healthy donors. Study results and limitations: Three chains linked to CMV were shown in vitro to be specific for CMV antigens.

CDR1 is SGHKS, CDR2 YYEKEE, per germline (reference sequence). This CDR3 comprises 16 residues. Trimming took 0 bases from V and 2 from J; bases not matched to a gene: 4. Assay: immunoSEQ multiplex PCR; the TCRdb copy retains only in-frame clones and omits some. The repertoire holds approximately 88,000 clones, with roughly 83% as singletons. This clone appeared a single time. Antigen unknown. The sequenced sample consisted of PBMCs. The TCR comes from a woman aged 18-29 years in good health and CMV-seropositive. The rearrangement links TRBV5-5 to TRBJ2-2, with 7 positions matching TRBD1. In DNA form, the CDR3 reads TGTGCCAGCAGCTTGGAGGGGGCAGGCAACACCGGGGAGCTGTTTTTT. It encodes CASSLEGAGNTGELFF.